Each of the 27 T cell receptor beta chains below was sequenced from the same sample in a study of response to subunit inactivated influenza vaccine. TCRdb recomputed calls from the RT-PCR reads with MiXCR, one row per CDR3 protein. This table has 710,000 or so distinct CDR3 sequences, approximately 15% appearing once. The material was PBMCs from blood, obtained 12 days after vaccination. The receptors here all came from a man between 45 and 60 years old who received an inactivated influenza vaccine.

This clonotype was observed a handful of times. The V call is TRBV20-1, the J call TRBJ2-1, with D unresolved. V dropped 6 bases and J dropped 0 bases, with 12 bases sitting between them. The CDR3 runs 14 residues. CDR1 DFQATT and CDR2 SNEGSKA come from the germline V gene (reference sequence). CDR3 nucleotide sequence: TGCAGTGCACGACTCTTCAGCTCCTACAATGAGCAGTTCTTC. Amino acids: CSARLFSSYNEQFF.

In its sample, this clonotype was seen a few times. The chain is built from TRBV10-3 and TRBJ2-3; 8 bases agree with TRBD2. The junction had 3 bases not matched to a gene; V was cut back by 4 bases and J by 0 bases. Germline V CDR1 and CDR2: ENHRY, SYGVKD. The CDR3 is made up of 15 amino acids. The CDR3, as DNA: TGTGCCATCAGTGGAACTAGCGGTAGCACAGATACGCAGTATTTT. This sequence encodes CAISGTSGSTDTQYF.

The genes are TRBV20-1 and TRBJ2-7; perhaps TRBD2 as D (5 bases). In germline, CDR1 is DFQATT, CDR2 SNEGSKA (reference sequence). This CDR3 comprises 12 residues. Trimming shortened V by 3 bases and J by 4 bases, and 10 bases separated the two germline ends. The CDR3: CSASPDLYEQYF. In nucleotides, the CDR3 is TGCAGTGCTAGCCCGGACTTATACGAGCAGTACTTC.

This clonotype was counted a few times. V usage is TRBV25-1 and J usage is TRBJ2-1; D unclear. Germline values: CDR1 MGHDK, CDR2 SYGVNS. The ends were cut back, 1 base at V and 5 bases at J, with 6 bases in the middle. The CDR3 runs to 13 residues. The CDR3 spells CASSESNNNEQFF. CDR3 bases: TGTGCCAGCAGTGAATCTAATAACAATGAGCAGTTCTTC.

This clonotype appeared a few times. The chain combines TRBV15 with TRBJ2-1; D gene uncertain. The germline V gene encodes CDR1 LNHNV and CDR2 YYDKDF (reference sequence). Trimming pared 0 bases from V and 7 bases from J, leaving 10 bases between. The CDR3 is made up of 14 amino acids. The CDR3 DNA reads TGTGCCACCAGCAGAGAGGGAATGCCGAATGAGCAGTTCTTC. Encoded protein: CATSREGMPNEQFF.

This clonotype has only a few counts. The CDR3 loop is CASSYNRADETQYF. CDR3 coding DNA: TGTGCCAGCAGTTACAATAGGGCCGATGAGACCCAGTACTTC. The chain joins TRBV6-5 to TRBJ2-5; no definite D call. The V end was cut by 2 bases, the J end by 5 bases, with 12 bases between. The CDR3 consists of 14 residues. Germline V CDR1 and CDR2: MNHEY, SVGAGI.

This clonotype was seen more than once but under ten times. The chain carries TRBV7-2 and TRBJ2-7, with TRBD1 matching over 8 bases. CDR1 and CDR2 (germline): SGHTA, FQGNSA. The CDR3 length is 15 residues. V dropped 5 bases and J dropped 7; count of bases not matched to a gene: 13. Here the CDR3 DNA reads TGTGCCAGCAGCCCAGGACAGGGCTTTTCGGGGGAGCAGTACTTC. It encodes CASSPGQGFSGEQYF. The full variable domain, with the rest looked up from reference TRBV7-2 and TRBJ2-7, is GAGVSQSPSNKVTEKGKDVELRCDPISGHTALYWYRQSLGQGLEFLIYFQGNSAPDKSGLPSDRFSAERTGGSVSTLTIQRTQQEDSAVYLCASSPGQGFSGEQYFGPGTRLTVT.

The rearrangement joins TRBV28 to TRBJ2-1; 7 positions agree with TRBD2. This CDR3 comprises 14 residues. Germline V gives CDR1 MDHEN, CDR2 SYDVKM. J gave up 3 bases and V 7 bases, and 6 bases lay outside the gene matches. Written as DNA, the CDR3 is TGTGCCAGCACTCTAGCGGAGCACTACAATGAGCAGTTCTTC. Translated, it gives CASTLAEHYNEQFF.

This clonotype showed up just once. The J gene is TRBJ2-7, the V gene TRBV15; 9 nucleotides line up with TRBD2. Per the germline V gene, CDR1 is LNHNV and CDR2 is YYDKDF (reference sequence). This CDR3 region has 14 residues. V trimming: 7 bases; J trimming: 9 bases; junction bases outside the gene matches: 13. The CDR3 here is CATKEGLAQNRQYF. As DNA, the CDR3 is TGTGCCACCAAAGAGGGACTAGCTCAGAATCGGCAGTACTTC.

This clonotype occurred many times. This rearrangement joins TRBV14 to TRBJ1-1; D unclear. V lost 6 bases to trimming and J lost 5 bases, with 10 bases between them. The V gene's germline CDR1 is SGHDN and CDR2 FVKESK. The CDR3 runs 12 residues. DNA of the CDR3: TGTGCCAGCAGACATCTGGGGACTGAAGCTTTCTTT. Protein product: CASRHLGTEAFF. The full variable domain, rest sourced from reference TRBV14 and TRBJ1-1, is EAGVTQFPSHSVIEKGQTVTLRCDPISGHDNLYWYRRVMGKEIKFLLHFVKESKQDESGMPNNRFLAERTGGTYSTLKVQPAELEDSGVYFCASRHLGTEAFFGQGTRLTVV.

A few counts support this clonotype. The chain uses TRBV14 and TRBJ1-4; D not resolved. The CDR3 covers 15 residues. Deletions cut 4 bases from V and 6 bases from J, with 15 bases between. Germline V gives CDR1 SGHDN, CDR2 FVKESK. CDR3 DNA: TGTGCCAGCAGCCCGGCGGGGTGGTCTGATGAAAAACTGTTTTTT. Its protein is CASSPAGWSDEKLFF.

The chain links TRBV4-3 to TRBJ2-7; D might be TRBD1 (6 bases). CDR3 size: 14 residues. Trimming cost V 6 bases and J 2 bases, with 14 bases left between them. Germline assignment: CDR1 LGHNA and CDR2 YSLEER. Here the CDR3 reads CASSTGQGPYEQYF. CDR3 in DNA: TGCGCCAGCAGTACGGGGCAGGGGCCCTACGAGCAGTACTTC.

The V call is TRBV4-1, the J call TRBJ2-5, with 9 bases that match TRBD2. V was pared by 0 bases and J by 2 bases, with 10 bases of the junction left unmatched. CDR1 and CDR2 from the germline V gene are MGHRA and YSYEKL. CDR3 length equals 18 residues. The CDR3 spells CASSQDLSLAGRQETQYF. The CDR3 DNA is TGCGCCAGCAGCCAAGATCTTAGCCTAGCGGGGCGTCAAGAGACCCAGTACTTC.

There are a few counts of this clonotype. This sequence joins TRBV10-3 and TRBJ2-7; no reliable D call. The CDR3 spans 12 residues. V lost 6 bases and J 4 bases, leaving 10 bases between the germline ends. Germline V lookup: CDR1 ENHRY, CDR2 SYGVKD. In DNA, the CDR3 is TGTGCCATCAGCGTCGAGGAATACGAGCAGTACTTC. Protein product: CAISVEEYEQYF.

V is TRBV5-1 and J is TRBJ1-3; TRBD1 is a possible D gene (6 bases). CDR3 size: 18 residues. The germline V and J ends were trimmed by 3 bases and 0 bases, with 19 bases remaining between them. CDR1 is SGHRS, CDR2 YFSETQ, per germline. This CDR3 is CASSSDEGQHISGNTIYF. The CDR3 nucleotides read TGCGCCAGCAGCTCGGACGAAGGACAGCATATCTCTGGAAACACCATATATTTT.

This clonotype appeared a few times. The CDR3 sequence: CASRPDRDTYEQYF. CDR3 coding DNA: TGCGCCAGTCGTCCGGACAGGGACACCTACGAGCAGTACTTC. This chain uses TRBV5-1 with TRBJ2-7, with 8 bases that match TRBD1. The CDR3 totals 14 residues. V was clipped by 8 bases and J by 2 bases; unmatched bases: 9. The germline gives CDR1 SGHRS, CDR2 YFSETQ.

V is TRBV21-1 and J is TRBJ1-2. TRBV21-1 represents a pseudogene. CDR3 length equals 15 residues. Here the CDR3 DNA reads TGTGCCAGCAGCTCGCGCAACCGGGAGGGGAATGGCTACACCTTC. Its protein product is CASSSRNREGNGYTF.

The J gene is TRBJ2-1, the V gene TRBV7-3; D possibly uses TRBD1 or TRBD2 (5 bases each). Germline V gives CDR1 SGHTA, CDR2 FQGTGA. CDR3 length: 14 residues. V was pared by 4 bases and J by 5 bases, with 12 bases between. Written as DNA, the CDR3 is TGTGCCAGCAGCTCCGGGACGGTCGACAATGAGCAGTTCTTC. Amino acid sequence: CASSSGTVDNEQFF.

This clonotype was detected ten times or more. This chain uses TRBV7-9 with TRBJ2-7; no clear D. The V gene's germline CDR1 is SEHNR and CDR2 FQNEAQ (reference sequence). Trimming stripped 1 base from V and 0 bases from J, with 4 bases between. The CDR3 is 13 residues long. The CDR3 loop reads CASSLDFSYEQYF. CDR3 coding DNA: TGTGCCAGCAGCTTAGATTTCTCCTACGAGCAGTACTTC.

This clonotype was detected many times. The rearrangement links TRBV18 to TRBJ2-1; a weak D match, TRBD2 (6 bases). Germline V gene data show CDR1 as KGHSH and CDR2 as LQKENI. This CDR3 has 15 residues. V was pared by 3 bases and J by 6 bases, with 15 bases between. The CDR3 protein is CASSPLPGEGNEQFF. CDR3 nucleotide sequence: TGTGCCAGCTCACCTCTACCGGGAGAGGGCAATGAGCAGTTCTTC.

This chain links TRBV20-1 with TRBJ2-5; 10 positions match TRBD2. V gave up 3 bases and J gave up 4 bases; unmatched junction bases: 8. The CDR3 loop spans 15 amino acids. CDR1 and CDR2 (germline): DFQATT, SNEGSKA (reference sequence). CDR3 nucleotide sequence: TGCAGTGCTAGCCCCCCTAGCGGGGGTCGAGAGACCCAGTACTTC. This encodes CSASPPSGGRETQYF.

V is TRBV19 and J is TRBJ2-2; 9 bases fit TRBD1. This CDR3 is built from 15 residues. V dropped 7 bases and J dropped 7; count of bases not matched to a gene: 10. Germline CDR1 reads LNHDA; CDR2 reads SQIVND (reference sequence). As DNA, the CDR3 is TGTGCCAGTACCGAAACAGGGGGCGCGATCGGGGAGCTGTTTTTT. Translation: CASTETGGAIGELFF.

J is TRBJ2-7 and V is TRBV5-1; a possible D gene is TRBD2 (5 bases). The V end lost 4 bases, the J end lost 5 bases, and 16 bases lay between the germline ends. The CDR3 totals 14 residues. CDR1 is SGHRS, CDR2 YFSETQ, per germline. The CDR3 DNA is TGCGCCAGCAGCCTGGTTCGCGGGCGCGACGAGCAGTACTTC. This translates into CASSLVRGRDEQYF. Full variable domain (rest looked up from reference TRBV5-1 and TRBJ2-7): KAGVTQTPRYLIKTRGQQVTLSCSPISGHRSVSWYQQTPGQGLQFLFEYFSETQRNKGNFPGRFSGRQFSNSRSEMNVSTLELGDSALYLCASSLVRGRDEQYFGPGTRLTVT.

This clonotype was seen a few times. The chain recombines TRBV20-1 with TRBJ2-3; no reliable D call. CDR3 size: 12 residues. V was cut by 5 bases and J by 4 bases, with 10 bases left in between. CDR1 DFQATT and CDR2 SNEGSKA come from the germline V gene (reference sequence). The CDR3 region is CSAGVRADTQYF. The CDR3 bases are TGCAGTGCTGGAGTTCGGGCAGATACGCAGTATTTT.

This clonotype turned up a few times. V is TRBV12-3 or TRBV12-4 and J is TRBJ2-7; D gene unclear. V lost 2 bases and J lost 2, with 7 bases in between. This CDR3 has 13 residues. The CDR3 here is CASSLQTPYEQYF. The CDR3, as DNA: TGTGCCAGCAGTTTACAGACCCCCTACGAGCAGTACTTC.

The chain recombines TRBV24-1 with TRBJ2-1; no firm D call. The V and J ends lost 0 bases and 9 bases respectively, with 8 bases between them. Germline CDR1 KGHDR, CDR2 SFDVKD. The CDR3 sequence is 13 residues long. The CDR3 sequence: CATSDLLRGEQFF. Written as DNA, the CDR3 is TGTGCCACCAGTGATTTGCTGCGTGGTGAGCAGTTCTTC.

This clonotype was seen only a few times. The rearrangement links TRBV20-1 to TRBJ2-5, with D tentatively TRBD1 (5 bases). This CDR3 is 13 amino acids long. The V end was cut by 6 bases, the J end by 10 bases, with 21 bases between. From germline, CDR1 is DFQATT and CDR2 SNEGSKA (reference sequence). The CDR3 DNA follows: TGCAGTGCCACCCAACCCAGGGAAAGGGGCCAGTACTTC. It codes for CSATQPRERGQYF.